The 20 T cell receptor beta chains reported below all come from one sample, sequenced in a study of vaccination and CD4 T cells after COVID-19 (dated by TCRdb to between 2021 and 2024). No antigen has been identified for these receptors. The library was built by means of PCR. The sequencer listed for this sample is Illumina iSeq 100. DNA from cultured CD4+ T cells was subjected to TCR sequencing with the Oncomine TCR Beta short-read assay at the Johns Hopkins FTIC core. Using fastp trimming at Q25 and MiXCR clonotype assembly, TCRdb reanalyzed the public sequencing data and kept in-frame beta chains. Entries that share a CDR3 protein sequence are merged under the most common genes and DNA. The sample table holds approximately 20,000 distinct CDR3 sequences, of which around 80% were seen once. The top ten clones comprise about a sixth of the sample. This specimen's treatment or condition label, interpreted: approximately 9-day PBMC culture with coronavirus spike peptide pools or control peptides (ViraFEST assay).

This material consisted of CD4+ T cells from blood, cultured in vitro, taken after SARS-CoV-2 vaccination. The receptors derive from a human donor who received a COVID-19 vaccine.

The V call is TRBV11-3, the J call TRBJ2-5; 8 bases match TRBD1. Trimming cost V 3 bases and J 1 base; bases outside gene matches: 7. The CDR3 totals 16 residues. Germline loops: CDR1 SGHNT, CDR2 YENEEA. The CDR3 loop is CASSFGQGSVQETQYF. The DNA of the CDR3 is TGTGCCAGCAGCTTCGGACAGGGCAGCGTCCAAGAGACCCAGTACTTC. The full variable domain, with the rest looked up from reference TRBV11-3 and TRBJ2-5, is EAGVVQSPRYKIIEKKQPVAFWCNPISGHNTLYWYLQNLGQGPELLIRYENEEAVDDSQLPKDRFSAERLKGVDSTLKIQPAELGDSAVYLCASSFGQGSVQETQYFGPGTRLLVL.

V usage is TRBV2 and J usage is TRBJ1-5; D may be TRBD1 (6 bases). CDR1 is SNHLY and CDR2 is FYNNEI in the germline V gene. This CDR3 region has 17 residues. The germline V and J ends were trimmed by 2 bases and 2 bases, with 16 bases remaining between them. Here the CDR3 reads CASSEPRGAKGNQPQHF. As DNA, the CDR3 is TGTGCCAGCAGTGAACCGCGGGGGGCAAAGGGCAATCAGCCCCAGCATTTT. The full variable domain, rest sourced from reference TRBV2 and TRBJ1-5, is EPEVTQTPSHQVTQMGQEVILRCVPISNHLYFYWYRQILGQKVEFLVSFYNNEISEKSEIFDDQFSVERPDGSNFTLKIRSTKLEDSAMYFCASSEPRGAKGNQPQHFGDGTRLSIL.

The chain couples TRBV6-1 to TRBJ2-5, with D hard to call. With 6 bases removed from V and 5 bases from J, the gap between germline ends came to 7 bases. This CDR3 contains 11 residues. Per germline, CDR1 MNHNS and CDR2 SASEGT. This chain's CDR3 is CASRIGETQYF. The CDR3 DNA follows: TGTGCCAGCAGAATAGGTGAGACCCAGTACTTC.

The CDR3 nucleotides read TGTGCCAGCAGTTCCGGGACTAAGGAGACCCAGTACTTC. Protein product: CASSSGTKETQYF. The chain links TRBV6-5 to TRBJ2-5, with TRBD2 matching 7 bases. The CDR3 totals 13 residues. V was pared by 4 bases and J by 5 bases, with 4 bases of the junction left unmatched. Germline values: CDR1 MNHEY, CDR2 SVGAGI.

V usage is TRBV20-1 and J usage is TRBJ2-7, with TRBD1 identical over 9 bases. J lost 3 bases, V lost 6 bases, and 6 bases had no gene match. This CDR3 has 13 residues. CDR1 DFQATT and CDR2 SNEGSKA come from the germline V gene (reference sequence). CDR3 nucleotide sequence: TGCAGTGCAGAATCGGGACAGGGCTACGAGCAGTACTTC. This codes for CSAESGQGYEQYF.

This clonotype was counted between two and nine times. J is TRBJ1-2 and V is TRBV6-1; D uncertain. Trimming took 7 bases from V and 3 from J, leaving 15 bases between them. Germline CDR1 MNHNS, CDR2 SASEGT. The CDR3 totals 14 residues. The CDR3 sequence is CASKADPPYYGYTF. In DNA form, the CDR3 reads TGTGCCAGCAAAGCGGATCCTCCTTACTATGGCTACACCTTC.

This chain connects TRBV20-1 to TRBJ1-3; D gene unclear. CDR3 length: 18 amino acids. The germline V and J ends were trimmed by 3 bases and 0 bases, with 21 bases remaining between them. Per the germline V gene, CDR1 is DFQATT and CDR2 is SNEGSKA (reference sequence). As DNA, the CDR3 is TGCAGTGCTAGCCCCCCAGGTGGCGGACCTTACTCTGGAAACACCATATATTTT. As protein: CSASPPGGGPYSGNTIYF.

This rearrangement joins TRBV20-1 to TRBJ1-6, with 10 bases lining up with TRBD1. Germline V gives CDR1 DFQATT, CDR2 SNEGSKA (reference sequence). This CDR3 contains 16 residues. J was trimmed by 6 bases and V by 3 bases; bases with no gene match: 8. The CDR3 region is CSASPPGQGFNSPLHF. The CDR3 DNA is TGCAGTGCTAGCCCCCCGGGACAGGGGTTTAATTCACCCCTCCACTTT.

V and J are TRBV24-1 and TRBJ2-5; no definite D call. This CDR3 is 12 amino acids long. The V gene's germline CDR1 is KGHDR and CDR2 SFDVKD. With 2 bases removed from V and 5 bases from J, the gap between germline ends came to 5 bases. The CDR3 DNA reads as TGTGCCACCAGTGATTATAGCGAGACCCAGTACTTC. Its translation is CATSDYSETQYF.

V is TRBV27 and J is TRBJ1-1; perhaps TRBD1 as D (6 bases). CDR1 and CDR2 from the germline V gene are MNHEY and SMNVEV (reference sequence). The CDR3 has 15 amino acids. Trimming removed 5 bases at V and 0 bases at J, with 13 bases between. CDR3 DNA sequence: TGTGCCAGCAGTAGGGGGGGGGCCCTGAACACTGAAGCTTTCTTT. Amino acid sequence: CASSRGGALNTEAFF.

This clonotype is large in the sample. The chain combines TRBV20-1 with TRBJ2-3, with 10 bases that match TRBD2. The CDR3 loop spans 15 amino acids. CDR1 and CDR2 from the germline V gene are DFQATT and SNEGSKA (reference sequence). After removal of 3 bases from V and 6 bases from J, the junction contained 9 bases not matched to a gene. CDR3 sequence reads: CSASQSSGGRDTQYF. The DNA for the CDR3 is TGCAGTGCTAGTCAGTCTAGCGGGGGCAGGGATACGCAGTATTTT.

This chain connects TRBV7-6 to TRBJ2-1, with 13 bases aligning to TRBD2. The CDR3 runs 18 residues. Germline V gene data show CDR1 as SGHVS and CDR2 as FNYEAQ. V lost 5 bases and J lost 1; bases outside the gene matches: 8. The CDR3 DNA reads as TGTGCCAGCAGCCGCCGACTAGCGGGGGGCCTTTCCTACAATGAGCAGTTCTTC. Protein product: CASSRRLAGGLSYNEQFF.

The V gene is TRBV6-1, the J gene TRBJ1-5; 7 positions match TRBD1. Germline V lookup: CDR1 MNHNS, CDR2 SASEGT. The CDR3 consists of 14 residues. Trimming at V came to 6 bases and at J to 4 bases, leaving 6 bases not matched to a gene. The CDR3 protein is CASSRDSVNQPQHF. The CDR3 coding sequence is TGTGCCAGCAGCCGGGACAGCGTTAATCAGCCCCAGCATTTT.

The V call is TRBV6-1, the J call TRBJ1-1; D unclear. Germline-derived CDR1 and CDR2 are MNHNS and SASEGT. The CDR3 covers 15 residues. Trimming took off 5 bases at V and 3 bases at J, with 16 bases between the two ends. CDR3 in DNA: TGTGCCAGCAGTCGATCACTAAAGTCGTACACTGAAGCTTTCTTT. It yields the protein CASSRSLKSYTEAFF.

The CDR3 DNA follows: TGTGCCAGCAGCTTAGTCCAGCTTAATGGCAATCAGCCCCAGCATTTT. This translates into CASSLVQLNGNQPQHF. The chain combines TRBV11-2 with TRBJ1-5, with D unresolved. The CDR3 covers 16 residues. CDR1 is SGHAT, CDR2 FQNNGV, per germline. The V gene lost 1 base and the J gene lost 2 bases, with 12 bases spanning the gap. The full variable domain, completed using reference TRBV11-2 and TRBJ1-5, is EAGVAQSPRYKIIEKRQSVAFWCNPISGHATLYWYQQILGQGPKLLIQFQNNGVVDDSQLPKDRFSAERLKGVDSTLKIQPAKLEDSAVYLCASSLVQLNGNQPQHFGDGTRLSIL.

The V and J genes are TRBV12-5 and TRBJ2-5, with TRBD1 as a possible D gene (6 bases). Germline V CDR1 and CDR2: LGHNT, FRNRAP. The CDR3 has 15 amino acids. V lost 3 bases and J lost 5, with 16 bases in between. The CDR3 reads CASGLLGAPWETQYF. The DNA for the CDR3 is TGTGCTAGTGGTTTATTGGGGGCCCCCTGGGAGACCCAGTACTTC.

This clonotype was seen just once. The V gene is TRBV6-1, the J gene TRBJ2-2, with 7 bases that match TRBD1. The CDR3 runs 16 residues. The J segment lost 0 bases and the V segment lost 6 bases, leaving 7 bases of the junction unmatched. CDR1 MNHNS and CDR2 SASEGT come from the germline V gene. The CDR3 region is CASSLTGYTNTGELFF. The CDR3, as DNA: TGTGCCAGCAGCCTGACAGGGTACACGAACACCGGGGAGCTGTTTTTT.

This clonotype has a handful of counts. This sequence joins TRBV18 and TRBJ1-6; 7 bases align to TRBD1. Trimming cost V 3 bases and J 9 bases; bases outside gene matches: 5. This CDR3 is 14 amino acids long. Germline-derived CDR1 and CDR2 are KGHSH and LQKENI. The CDR3 nucleotides read TGTGCCAGCTCACCGGGGACAGAGTCTTCACCCCTCCACTTT. This translates into CASSPGTESSPLHF.

The CDR3 DNA reads as TGTGCCACCAGTGACCCCGAAGATACGCAGTATTTT. Its protein product is CATSDPEDTQYF. This chain connects TRBV24-1 to TRBJ2-3; D is ambiguous. The ends were cut back, 4 bases at V and 5 bases at J, with 6 bases in the middle. Germline V CDR1 and CDR2: KGHDR, SFDVKD. The CDR3 runs 12 residues.

This chain connects TRBV15 to TRBJ2-4; the match to TRBD1 covers 7 bases. The CDR3 is 14 amino acids. CDR1 is LNHNV, CDR2 YYDKDF, per germline (reference sequence). The junction had 6 bases not matched to a gene; V was cut back by 5 bases and J by 5 bases. In nucleotides, the CDR3 is TGTGCCACCAGCCTCGGACAGGTAGAAAACATTCAGTACTTC. As protein: CATSLGQVENIQYF. Filled out from reference TRBV15 and TRBJ2-4, the complete variable domain reads DAMVIQNPRYQVTQFGKPVTLSCSQTLNHNVMYWYQQKSSQAPKLLFHYYDKDFNNEADTPDNFQSRRPNTSFCFLDIRSPGLGDTAMYLCATSLGQVENIQYFGAGTRLSVL.